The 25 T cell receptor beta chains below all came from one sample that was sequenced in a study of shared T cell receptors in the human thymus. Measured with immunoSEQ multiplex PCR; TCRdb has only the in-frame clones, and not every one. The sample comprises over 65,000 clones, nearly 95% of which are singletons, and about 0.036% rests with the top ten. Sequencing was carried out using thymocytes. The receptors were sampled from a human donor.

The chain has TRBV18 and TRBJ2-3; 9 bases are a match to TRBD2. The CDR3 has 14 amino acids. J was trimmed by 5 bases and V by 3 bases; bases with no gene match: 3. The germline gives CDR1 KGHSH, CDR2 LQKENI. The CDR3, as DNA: TGTGCCAGCTCACCGGCGGGGGGGCAAGATACGCAGTATTTT. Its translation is CASSPAGGQDTQYF. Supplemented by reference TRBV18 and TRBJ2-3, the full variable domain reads NAGVMQNPRHLVRRRGQEARLRCSPMKGHSHVYWYRQLPEEGLKFMVYLQKENIIDESGMPKERFSAEFPKEGPSILRIQQVVRGDSAAYFCASSPAGGQDTQYFGPGTRLTVL.

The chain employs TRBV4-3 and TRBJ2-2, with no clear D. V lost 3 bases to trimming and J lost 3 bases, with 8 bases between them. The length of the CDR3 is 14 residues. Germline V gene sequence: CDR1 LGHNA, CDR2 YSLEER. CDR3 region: CASSQFPYTGELFF. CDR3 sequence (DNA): TGCGCCAGCAGCCAGTTCCCCTACACCGGGGAGCTGTTTTTT.

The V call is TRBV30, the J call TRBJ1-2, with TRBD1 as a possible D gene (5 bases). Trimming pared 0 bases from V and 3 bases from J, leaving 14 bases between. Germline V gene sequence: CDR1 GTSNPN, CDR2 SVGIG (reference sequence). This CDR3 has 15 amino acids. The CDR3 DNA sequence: TGTGCCTGGAGTGTAGAAACCAGGGAAGACTATGGCTACACCTTC. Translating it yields CAWSVETREDYGYTF.

In DNA, the CDR3 is TGCGCCAGCAGCCAAGTACTCACAGGGGCGCCTCTATATGGCTACACCTTC. It is translated as CASSQVLTGAPLYGYTF. V usage is TRBV4-1 and J usage is TRBJ1-2, with 7 bases that match TRBD1. The germline gives CDR1 MGHRA, CDR2 YSYEKL. This CDR3 comprises 17 residues. Trimming cost V 1 base and J 5 bases; bases outside gene matches: 13.

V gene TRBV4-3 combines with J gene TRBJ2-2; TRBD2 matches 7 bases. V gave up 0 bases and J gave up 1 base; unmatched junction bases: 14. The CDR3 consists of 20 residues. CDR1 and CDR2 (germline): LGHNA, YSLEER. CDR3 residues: CASSQDLLAGVLRNTGELFF. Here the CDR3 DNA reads TGCGCCAGCAGCCAAGATCTTCTCGCGGGGGTTCTTCGGAACACCGGGGAGCTGTTTTTT.

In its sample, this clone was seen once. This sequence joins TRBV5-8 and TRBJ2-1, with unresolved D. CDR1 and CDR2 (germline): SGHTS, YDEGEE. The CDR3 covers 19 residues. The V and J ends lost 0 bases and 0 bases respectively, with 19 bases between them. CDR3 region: CASSLDWRRFSSSYNEQFF. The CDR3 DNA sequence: TGTGCCAGCAGCTTGGACTGGCGGCGTTTCTCCAGCTCCTACAATGAGCAGTTCTTC.

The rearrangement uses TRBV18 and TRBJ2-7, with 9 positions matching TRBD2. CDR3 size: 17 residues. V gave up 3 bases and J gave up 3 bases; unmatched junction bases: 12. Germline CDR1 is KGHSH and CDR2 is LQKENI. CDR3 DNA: TGTGCCAGCTCACCCACCCTGGGGAGCGGGGGGATCTACGAGCAGTACTTC. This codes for CASSPTLGSGGIYEQYF.

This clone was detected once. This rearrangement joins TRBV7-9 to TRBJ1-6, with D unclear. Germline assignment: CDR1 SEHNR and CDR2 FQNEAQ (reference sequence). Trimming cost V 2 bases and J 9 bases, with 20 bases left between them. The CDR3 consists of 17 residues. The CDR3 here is CASSLKSVYGGFSPLHF. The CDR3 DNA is TGTGCCAGCAGCTTAAAGTCGGTCTATGGAGGGTTTTCACCCCTCCACTTT. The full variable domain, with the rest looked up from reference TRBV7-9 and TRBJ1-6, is DTGVSQNPRHKITKRGQNVTFRCDPISEHNRLYWYRQTLGQGPEFLTYFQNEAQLEKSRLLSDRFSAERPKGSFSTLEIQRTEQGDSAMYLCASSLKSVYGGFSPLHFGNGTRLTVT.

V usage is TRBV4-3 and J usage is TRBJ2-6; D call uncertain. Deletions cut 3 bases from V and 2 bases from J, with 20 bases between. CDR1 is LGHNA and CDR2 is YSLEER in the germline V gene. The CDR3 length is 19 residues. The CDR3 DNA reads TGCGCCAGCAGCCAGAGGACGGCCAAATTAGATACTGGGGCCAACGTCCTGACTTTC. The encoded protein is CASSQRTAKLDTGANVLTF.

The CDR3 protein is CASIETRDRGIVTEAFF. The CDR3 nucleotides are TGTGCCAGCATCGAGACCCGGGACAGGGGGATAGTCACTGAAGCTTTCTTT. The rearrangement uses TRBV2 and TRBJ1-1; TRBD1 matches 11 bases. Germline CDR1 and CDR2: SNHLY and FYNNEI. The CDR3 loop spans 17 amino acids. V trimming: 7 bases; J trimming: 4 bases; junction bases outside the gene matches: 14.

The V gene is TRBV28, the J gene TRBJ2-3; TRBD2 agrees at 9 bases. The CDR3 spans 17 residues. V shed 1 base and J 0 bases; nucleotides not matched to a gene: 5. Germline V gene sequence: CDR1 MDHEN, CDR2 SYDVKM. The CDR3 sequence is CASSLSLTSGSTDTQYF. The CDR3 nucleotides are TGTGCCAGCAGTTTATCCTTGACTAGCGGAAGCACAGATACGCAGTATTTT.

CDR3 nucleotides: TGTGCCAGCAGTTTAGGAGACAGGGGGTCGGACACTGAAGCTTTCTTT. As protein: CASSLGDRGSDTEAFF. V gene TRBV27 combines with J gene TRBJ1-1; 9 nucleotides align to TRBD1. This CDR3 is built from 16 residues. Germline CDR1 reads MNHEY; CDR2 reads SMNVEV (reference sequence). V shed 2 bases, J shed 3 bases, and the junction held 7 bases outside the gene matches.

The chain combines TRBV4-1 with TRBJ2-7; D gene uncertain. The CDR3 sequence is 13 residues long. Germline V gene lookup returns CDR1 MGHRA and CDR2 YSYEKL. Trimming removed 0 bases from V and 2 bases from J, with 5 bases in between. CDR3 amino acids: CASSQETAYEQYF. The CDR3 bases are TGCGCCAGCAGCCAAGAGACGGCCTACGAGCAGTACTTC.

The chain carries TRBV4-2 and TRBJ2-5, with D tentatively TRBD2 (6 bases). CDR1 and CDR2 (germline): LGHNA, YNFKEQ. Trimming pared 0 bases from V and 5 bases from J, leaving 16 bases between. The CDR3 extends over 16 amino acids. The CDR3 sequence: CASSQDRETGGETQYF. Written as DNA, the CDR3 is TGTGCCAGCAGCCAAGATCGAGAGACTGGGGGGGAGACCCAGTACTTC.

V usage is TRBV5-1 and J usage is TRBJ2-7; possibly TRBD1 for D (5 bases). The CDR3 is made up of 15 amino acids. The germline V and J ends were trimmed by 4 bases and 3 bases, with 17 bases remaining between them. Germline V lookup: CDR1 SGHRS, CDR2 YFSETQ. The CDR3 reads CASSPRQQRNYEQYF. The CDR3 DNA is TGCGCCAGCAGCCCCAGACAGCAAAGGAACTACGAGCAGTACTTC.

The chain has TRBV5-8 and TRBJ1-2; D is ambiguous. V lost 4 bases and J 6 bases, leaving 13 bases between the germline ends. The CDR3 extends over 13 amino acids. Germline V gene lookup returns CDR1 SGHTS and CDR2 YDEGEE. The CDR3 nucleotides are TGTGCCAGCAGCCTGGACCCCCGGGATGGCTACACCTTC. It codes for CASSLDPRDGYTF.

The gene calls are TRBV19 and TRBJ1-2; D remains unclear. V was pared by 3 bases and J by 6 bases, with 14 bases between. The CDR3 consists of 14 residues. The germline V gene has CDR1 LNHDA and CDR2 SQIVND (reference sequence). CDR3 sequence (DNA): TGTGCCAGTAGTATGGGTAACAGCCCCCATGGCTACACCTTC. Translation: CASSMGNSPHGYTF.

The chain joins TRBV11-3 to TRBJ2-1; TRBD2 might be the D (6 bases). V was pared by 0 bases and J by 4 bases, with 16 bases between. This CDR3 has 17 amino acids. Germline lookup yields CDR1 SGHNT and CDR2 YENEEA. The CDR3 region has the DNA TGTGCCAGCAGCTTAGATAGGAGGGCGCAGGGTTACAATGAGCAGTTCTTC. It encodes CASSLDRRAQGYNEQFF. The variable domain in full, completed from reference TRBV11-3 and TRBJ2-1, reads EAGVVQSPRYKIIEKKQPVAFWCNPISGHNTLYWYLQNLGQGPELLIRYENEEAVDDSQLPKDRFSAERLKGVDSTLKIQPAELGDSAVYLCASSLDRRAQGYNEQFFGPGTRLTVL.

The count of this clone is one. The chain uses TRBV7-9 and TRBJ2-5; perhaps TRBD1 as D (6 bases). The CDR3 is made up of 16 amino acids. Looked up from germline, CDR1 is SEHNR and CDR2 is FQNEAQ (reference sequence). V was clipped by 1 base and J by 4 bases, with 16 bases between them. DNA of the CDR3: TGTGCCAGCAGCTTAGTTCAGGGGCGGCCTTCAGAGACCCAGTACTTC. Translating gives CASSLVQGRPSETQYF.

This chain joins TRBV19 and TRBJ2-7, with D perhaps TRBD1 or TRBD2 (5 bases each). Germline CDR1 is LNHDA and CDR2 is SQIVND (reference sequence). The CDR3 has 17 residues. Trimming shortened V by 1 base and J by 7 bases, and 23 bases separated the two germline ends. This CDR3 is CASSIGGRTDGEGEQYF. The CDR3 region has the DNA TGTGCCAGTAGTATAGGCGGTCGTACGGACGGTGAGGGGGAGCAGTACTTC.

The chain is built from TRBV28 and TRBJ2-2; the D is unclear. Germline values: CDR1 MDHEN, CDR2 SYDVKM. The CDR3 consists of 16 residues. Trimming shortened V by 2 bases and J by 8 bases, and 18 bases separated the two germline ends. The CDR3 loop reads CASSLNAQNRPGELFF. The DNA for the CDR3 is TGTGCCAGCAGTTTAAATGCTCAAAATAGGCCGGGGGAGCTGTTTTTT. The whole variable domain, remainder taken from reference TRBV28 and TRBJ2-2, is DVKVTQSSRYLVKRTGEKVFLECVQDMDHENMFWYRQDPGLGLRLIYFSYDVKMKEKGDIPEGYSVSREKKERFSLILESASTNQTSMYLCASSLNAQNRPGELFFGEGSRLTVL.

The CDR3 DNA sequence: TGCGCCAGCAGCCAAGACATACTAACCCACTCTCAGCCCCAGCATTTT. It translates to CASSQDILTHSQPQHF. V and J are TRBV4-1 and TRBJ1-5; D remains unclear. Germline values: CDR1 MGHRA, CDR2 YSYEKL. Trimming took 0 bases from V and 6 from J, leaving 15 bases between them. This CDR3 region has 16 residues.

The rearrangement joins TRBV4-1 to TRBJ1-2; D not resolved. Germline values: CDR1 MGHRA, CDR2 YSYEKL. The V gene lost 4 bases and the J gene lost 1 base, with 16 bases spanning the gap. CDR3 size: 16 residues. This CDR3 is CASSPKRRGYNYGYTF. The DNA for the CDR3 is TGCGCCAGCAGCCCAAAAAGGAGAGGATATAACTATGGCTACACCTTC.

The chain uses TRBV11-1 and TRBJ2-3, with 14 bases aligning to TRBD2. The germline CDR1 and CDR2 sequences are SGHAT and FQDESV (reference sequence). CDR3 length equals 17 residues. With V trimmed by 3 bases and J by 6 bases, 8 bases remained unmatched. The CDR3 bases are TGTGCCAGCAGCTTGGGGACTAGCGGGGGTGTCCCGGATACGCAGTATTTT. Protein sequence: CASSLGTSGGVPDTQYF.

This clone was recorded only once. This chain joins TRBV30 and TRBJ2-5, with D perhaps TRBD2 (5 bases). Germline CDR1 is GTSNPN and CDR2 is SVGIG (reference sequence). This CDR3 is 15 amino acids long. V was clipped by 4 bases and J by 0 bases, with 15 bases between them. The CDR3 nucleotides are TGTGCCTGGATCATTAAGAGGGCAGACCAAGAGACCCAGTACTTC. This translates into CAWIIKRADQETQYF.